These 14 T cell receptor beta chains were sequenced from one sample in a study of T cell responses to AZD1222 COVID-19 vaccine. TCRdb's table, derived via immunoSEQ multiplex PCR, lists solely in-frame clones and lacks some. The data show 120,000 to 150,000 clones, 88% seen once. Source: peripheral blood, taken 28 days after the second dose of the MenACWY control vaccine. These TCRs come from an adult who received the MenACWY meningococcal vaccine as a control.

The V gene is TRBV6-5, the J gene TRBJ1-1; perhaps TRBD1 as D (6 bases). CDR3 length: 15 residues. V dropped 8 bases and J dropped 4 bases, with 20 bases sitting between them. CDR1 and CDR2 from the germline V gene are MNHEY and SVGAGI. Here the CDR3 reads CASARHRDLSTEAFF. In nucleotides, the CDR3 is TGTGCCAGCGCCCGGCACAGGGATCTGAGCACTGAAGCTTTCTTT.

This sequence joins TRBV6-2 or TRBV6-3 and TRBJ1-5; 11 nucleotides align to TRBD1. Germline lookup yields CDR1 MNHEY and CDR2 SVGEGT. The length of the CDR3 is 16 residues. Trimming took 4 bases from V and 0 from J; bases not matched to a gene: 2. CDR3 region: CASSFGTGGSNQPQHF. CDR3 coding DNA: TGTGCCAGCAGTTTCGGGACAGGGGGTAGCAATCAGCCCCAGCATTTT.

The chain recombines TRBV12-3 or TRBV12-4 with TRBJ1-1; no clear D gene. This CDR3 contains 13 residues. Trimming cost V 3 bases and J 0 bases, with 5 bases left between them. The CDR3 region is CASSFDMNTEAFF. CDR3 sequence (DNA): TGTGCCAGCAGTTTTGACATGAACACTGAAGCTTTCTTT.

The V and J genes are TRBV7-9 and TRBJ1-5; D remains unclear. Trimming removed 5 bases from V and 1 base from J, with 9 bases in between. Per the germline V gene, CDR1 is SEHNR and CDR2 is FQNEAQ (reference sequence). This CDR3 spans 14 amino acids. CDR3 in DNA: TGTGCCAGCAGCAAGGTCGAGAGCAATCAGCCCCAGCATTTT. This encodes CASSKVESNQPQHF.

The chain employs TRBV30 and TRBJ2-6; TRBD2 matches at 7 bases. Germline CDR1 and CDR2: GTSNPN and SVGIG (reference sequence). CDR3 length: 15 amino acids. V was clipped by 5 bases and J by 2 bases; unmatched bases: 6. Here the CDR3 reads CAWGEGRPGANVLTF. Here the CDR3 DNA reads TGTGCCTGGGGGGAGGGTAGGCCTGGGGCCAACGTCCTGACTTTC. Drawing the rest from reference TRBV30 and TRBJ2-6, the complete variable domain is SQTIHQWPATLVQPVGSPLSLECTVEGTSNPNLYWYRQAAGRGLQLLFYSVGIGQISSEVPQNLSASRPQDRQFILSSKKLLLSDSGFYLCAWGEGRPGANVLTFGAGSRLTVL.

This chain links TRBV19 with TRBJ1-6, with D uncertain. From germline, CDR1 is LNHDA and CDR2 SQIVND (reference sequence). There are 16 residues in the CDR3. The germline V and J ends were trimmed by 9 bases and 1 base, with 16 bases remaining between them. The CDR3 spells CASARSNPSYNSPLHF. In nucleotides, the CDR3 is TGTGCCAGCGCCCGATCTAACCCGTCCTATAATTCACCCCTCCACTTT.

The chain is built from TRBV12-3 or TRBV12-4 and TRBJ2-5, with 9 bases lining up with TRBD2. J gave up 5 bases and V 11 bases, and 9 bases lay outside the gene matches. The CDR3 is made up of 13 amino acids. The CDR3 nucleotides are TGTGCCTCTTCTAGCGGGGTAACGGAGACCCAGTACTTC. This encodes CASSSGVTETQYF.

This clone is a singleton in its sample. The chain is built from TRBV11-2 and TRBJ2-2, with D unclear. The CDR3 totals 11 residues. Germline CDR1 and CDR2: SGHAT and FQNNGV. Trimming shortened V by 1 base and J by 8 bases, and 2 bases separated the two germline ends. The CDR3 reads CASSLAGELFF. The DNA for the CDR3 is TGTGCCAGCAGCTTAGCAGGGGAGCTGTTTTTT.

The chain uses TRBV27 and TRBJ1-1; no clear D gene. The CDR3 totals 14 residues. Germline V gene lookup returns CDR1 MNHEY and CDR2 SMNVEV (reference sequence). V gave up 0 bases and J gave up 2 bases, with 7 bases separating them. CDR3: CASSLSWGNTEAFF. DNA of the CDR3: TGTGCCAGCAGTTTATCTTGGGGAAACACTGAAGCTTTCTTT.

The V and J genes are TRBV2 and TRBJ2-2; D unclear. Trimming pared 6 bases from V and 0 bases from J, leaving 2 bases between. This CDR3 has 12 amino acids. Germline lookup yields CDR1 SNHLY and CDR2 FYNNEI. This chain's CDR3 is CASRTNTGELFF. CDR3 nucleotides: TGTGCCAGCAGAACGAACACCGGGGAGCTGTTTTTT. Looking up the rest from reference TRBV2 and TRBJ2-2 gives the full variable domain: EPEVTQTPSHQVTQMGQEVILRCVPISNHLYFYWYRQILGQKVEFLVSFYNNEISEKSEIFDDQFSVERPDGSNFTLKIRSTKLEDSAMYFCASRTNTGELFFGEGSRLTVL.

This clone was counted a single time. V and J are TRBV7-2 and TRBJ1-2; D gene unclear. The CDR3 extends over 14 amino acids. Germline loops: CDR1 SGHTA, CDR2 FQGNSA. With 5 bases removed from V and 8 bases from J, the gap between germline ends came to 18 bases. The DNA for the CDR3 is TGTGCCAGCAGCCGCACTGAGGCCCCCCGGGGCTACACCTTC. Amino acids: CASSRTEAPRGYTF.

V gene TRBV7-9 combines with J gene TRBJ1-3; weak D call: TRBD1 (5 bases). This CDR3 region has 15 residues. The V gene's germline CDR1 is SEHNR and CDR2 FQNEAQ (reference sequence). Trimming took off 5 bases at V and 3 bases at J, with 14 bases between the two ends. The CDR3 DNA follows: TGTGCCAGCAGCACCCCGGGGACGGGTGGAAACACCATATATTTT. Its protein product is CASSTPGTGGNTIYF.

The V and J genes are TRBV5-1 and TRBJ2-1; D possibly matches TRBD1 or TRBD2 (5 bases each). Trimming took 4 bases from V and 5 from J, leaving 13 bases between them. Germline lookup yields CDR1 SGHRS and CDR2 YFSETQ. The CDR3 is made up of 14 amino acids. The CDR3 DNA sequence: TGCGCCAGCAGCCACGGGACGGCCAACAATGAGCAGTTCTTC. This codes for CASSHGTANNEQFF.

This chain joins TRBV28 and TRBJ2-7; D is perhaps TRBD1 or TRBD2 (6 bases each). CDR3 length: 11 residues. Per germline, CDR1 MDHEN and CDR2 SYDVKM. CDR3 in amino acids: CASGGRWGQYF. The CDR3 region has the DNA TGTGCTTCTGGGGGGCGCTGGGGGCAGTACTTC.